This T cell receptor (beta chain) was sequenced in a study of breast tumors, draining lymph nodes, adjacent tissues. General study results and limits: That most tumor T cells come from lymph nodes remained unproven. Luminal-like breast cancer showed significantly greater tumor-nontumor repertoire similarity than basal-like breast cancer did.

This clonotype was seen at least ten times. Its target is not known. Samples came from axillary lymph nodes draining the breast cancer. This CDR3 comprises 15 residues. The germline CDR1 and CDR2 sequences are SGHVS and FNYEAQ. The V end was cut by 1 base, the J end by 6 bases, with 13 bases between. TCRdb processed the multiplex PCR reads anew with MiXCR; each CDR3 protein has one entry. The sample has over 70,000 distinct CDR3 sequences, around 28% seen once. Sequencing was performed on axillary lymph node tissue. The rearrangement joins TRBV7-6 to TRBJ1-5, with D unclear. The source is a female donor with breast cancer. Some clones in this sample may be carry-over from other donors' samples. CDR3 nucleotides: TGTGCCAGCAGCTTAGGTGTGGGGTCGACTCAGCCCCAGCATTTT. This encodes CASSLGVGSTQPQHF.